The entry below gives a single TCR beta chain sequence along with its context. The data stem from a study of blood T cell repertoires in COVID-19. About the study: PBMCs, B-cell-depleted T cells, or T cells were the source of the cDNA or gDNA that made up the material.

The data were produced by immunoSEQ multiplex PCR, yet TCRdb's version contains in-frame clones alone and is incomplete. The sample holds 50,000 or so clones, 65% to 90% seen once. Germline V gene data show CDR1 as KGHDR and CDR2 as SFDVKD. This CDR3 has 18 amino acids. Between the trimmed V and J ends, which lost 2 bases and 6 bases, there was a span of 22 bases. The clonotype was recovered from a human donor in a cohort sampled during active COVID-19. The V call is TRBV24-1, the J call TRBJ1-5; possible D gene TRBD1, 6 bases. Sample: peripheral blood. CDR3 DNA sequence: TGTGCCACCAGTGATTCGGGGATGGGGCGGGGGGCCGGTCAGCCCCAGCATTTT. Translating it yields CATSDSGMGRGAGQPQHF.